The clone carrying this TCR beta chain has ten or more counts. What it recognizes is unknown. The source of the sample is a study of blood T cells in healthy people across ages. Germline V gives CDR1 SGDLS, CDR2 YYNGEE. V was clipped by 4 bases and J by 0 bases; unmatched bases: 5. The CDR3 has 16 residues. The use of a sample-barcoded 5' primer and a J-beta primer mix characterized a second PCR of about 7 to 12 cycles. TCRdb re-derived calls from the 5' RACE reads in MiXCR, one entry per CDR3 protein. Of around 1,000,000 distinct CDR3 sequences in the sample, around 27% were seen once. Study results and limitations: Researchers report that TCR beta diversity correlated strongly with naive T cell percentage.

These data were likewise used in another study, on T cells of mothers and their children. This second report adds: Five to seven children, together with their three healthy Caucasian mothers, made up the donors.

Sequenced input: blood. The TCR originated in a girl aged 2 to 10 in good health. J is TRBJ2-1 and V is TRBV9; 9 nucleotides agree with TRBD2. The CDR3 loop reads CASSSTTSGSYNEQFF. CDR3 in DNA: TGTGCCAGCAGCTCTACGACTAGCGGCTCCTACAATGAGCAGTTCTTC.